The rows below give T cell receptor beta chains drawn from one sample of a study of blood T cell repertoires in COVID-19. Clones were read by immunoSEQ multiplex PCR, and TCRdb kept only the in-frame ones, dropping some. This table has hundreds of thousands of clones, around nine tenths appearing once. Sequencing was carried out using PBMCs or T cells enriched from blood (not recorded which). These receptors were taken from a woman in her fifties or sixties who had recovered from COVID-19. The CDR3 runs from the conserved cysteine through the conserved F or W. The order of the fields is CDR3 DNA, CDR3 protein, V gene, J gene, D gene, clone size. D genes are given only for firm matches. Rows may omit the clone size; those that give it use once, few, many or a size class.

DNA: TGTGCCAGCAGTTCCGGACTAGCGGGATCCGTAGGAGATACGCAGTATTTT
CDR3: CASSSGLAGSVGDTQYF
V: TRBV28
J: TRBJ2-3
D: TRBD2
size: once

DNA: TGTGCCAGCTCCCTCCTTGGGGAGGCGGGTGAGCAGTTCTTC
CDR3: CASSLLGEAGEQFF
V: TRBV18
J: TRBJ2-1
D: NA
size: NA

DNA: TGTGCCAGCACAGAACACAGCCAAGAGACCCAGTACTTC
CDR3: CASTEHSQETQYF
V: TRBV12-3/TRBV12-4
J: TRBJ2-5
D: NA
size: NA

DNA: TGTGCCAGCAGTTTAGGTGGCGGCGAGCAGTACTTC
CDR3: CASSLGGGEQYF
V: TRBV12-3/TRBV12-4
J: TRBJ2-7
D: NA
size: NA

DNA: TGTGCCAGCAGCTTAGTGAGCGAGACCCAGTACTTC
CDR3: CASSLVSETQYF
V: TRBV7-9
J: TRBJ2-5
D: NA
size: NA

DNA: TGTGCCAGCAGTTTCTTACTAGGTGGTGAGCAGTTCTTC
CDR3: CASSFLLGGEQFF
V: TRBV27
J: TRBJ2-1
D: NA
size: once

DNA: TGTGCCAGCAGCCGGACAGGGGGCGGCACTGAAGCTTTCTTT
CDR3: CASSRTGGGTEAFF
V: TRBV6-5
J: TRBJ1-1
D: TRBD1
size: NA

DNA: TGTGCCAGCAGTTTCCTCCTCCCCGGGTCGGACAGAGCCTACGAGCAGTACTTC
CDR3: CASSFLLPGSDRAYEQYF
V: TRBV27
J: TRBJ2-7
D: NA
size: NA

DNA: TGTGCCAGCAGCTTGGCCGCGGGAGGAACCACAGATACGCAGTATTTT
CDR3: CASSLAAGGTTDTQYF
V: TRBV5-5
J: TRBJ2-3
D: TRBD2
size: NA

DNA: TGTGCCAGCAATACAGGGATGGATCAGCCCCAGCATTTT
CDR3: CASNTGMDQPQHF
V: TRBV2
J: TRBJ1-5
D: NA
size: once

DNA: TGCGCCAGCAGTCCCGGACTCGCATACGAGCAGTACTTC
CDR3: CASSPGLAYEQYF
V: TRBV10-1
J: TRBJ2-7
D: NA
size: NA

DNA: TGCGCCAGCAGCCTTCAGGCTTTGGATGAGCAGTTCTTC
CDR3: CASSLQALDEQFF
V: TRBV4-1
J: TRBJ2-1
D: NA
size: NA

DNA: TGTGCCAGCAGCATCGGACAGGGCTCTAACTATGGCTACACCTTC
CDR3: CASSIGQGSNYGYTF
V: TRBV7-9
J: TRBJ1-2
D: TRBD1
size: NA

DNA: TGCGCCAGCAGCTTGGATATAGCGGGGAGCACAGATACGCAGTATTTT
CDR3: CASSLDIAGSTDTQYF
V: TRBV5-1
J: TRBJ2-3
D: TRBD2
size: NA

DNA: TGTGCCAGCTCGCTGACTAGCGGGAGTTTAAATGAGCAGTTCTTC
CDR3: CASSLTSGSLNEQFF
V: TRBV18
J: TRBJ2-1
D: TRBD2
size: NA

DNA: TGTGCCAGCAGTTCAAGGACTGAAGGCACAGATACGCAGTATTTT
CDR3: CASSSRTEGTDTQYF
V: TRBV28
J: TRBJ2-3
D: NA
size: few

DNA: TGTGCCAGCAGGGACGCCGGGACACAGGATTTGGAAGCTTTCTTT
CDR3: CASRDAGTQDLEAFF
V: TRBV28
J: TRBJ1-1
D: NA
size: NA

DNA: TGTGCCAGCGAAGACTCCCAATTGAGAACTAACTATGGCTACACCTTC
CDR3: CASEDSQLRTNYGYTF
V: TRBV19
J: TRBJ1-2
D: NA
size: few

DNA: TGTGCCACCAGTGATTCCAAGACAGGGGTTGGCGGGGAGCTGTTTTTT
CDR3: CATSDSKTGVGGELFF
V: TRBV24-1
J: TRBJ2-2
D: TRBD1
size: NA

DNA: TGTGCCAGCAGGCAGCTAGCGGGAGCGGAGACCCAGTACTTC
CDR3: CASRQLAGAETQYF
V: TRBV2
J: TRBJ2-5
D: TRBD2
size: NA

DNA: TGTGCCAGCTCACCGCAAAACAGGGGGAACACTGAAGCTTTCTTT
CDR3: CASSPQNRGNTEAFF
V: TRBV18
J: TRBJ1-1
D: TRBD1
size: NA

DNA: TGTGCCAGCAGCTCGTACTACGAGCAGTACTTC
CDR3: CASSSYYEQYF
V: TRBV7-9
J: TRBJ2-7
D: NA
size: NA

DNA: TGTGCCTGGAGTGTAACGAAGAGCTCCTACGAGCAGTACTTC
CDR3: CAWSVTKSSYEQYF
V: TRBV30
J: TRBJ2-7
D: NA
size: NA

DNA: TGTGCCAGCACCAAATCGACAGGGAGTAAGCAGCCCCAGCATTTT
CDR3: CASTKSTGSKQPQHF
V: TRBV28
J: TRBJ1-5
D: TRBD1
size: NA

DNA: TGTGCCAGCTCACCATCAAGAGGACTAGCGGGAGACATGGATGAGCAGTTCTTC
CDR3: CASSPSRGLAGDMDEQFF
V: TRBV18
J: TRBJ2-1
D: TRBD2
size: NA

DNA: TGCAGCGTTAGAATCGGCGGTAGCGGGAGTGTAGAGACCCAGTACTTC
CDR3: CSVRIGGSGSVETQYF
V: TRBV29-1
J: TRBJ2-5
D: TRBD2
size: NA

DNA: TGTGCCGTAAGCCGGGACTACGTCAACGAGCAGTTCTTC
CDR3: CAVSRDYVNEQFF
V: TRBV10-3
J: TRBJ2-1
D: TRBD2
size: NA

DNA: TGTGCCAGCAGCGTATCTCAGCGACCTTACAATGAGCAGTTCTTC
CDR3: CASSVSQRPYNEQFF
V: TRBV9
J: TRBJ2-1
D: NA
size: NA

DNA: TGTGCCACCACACGCGGGACAGCCTATAATTCACCCCTCCACTTT
CDR3: CATTRGTAYNSPLHF
V: TRBV6-5
J: TRBJ1-6
D: TRBD1
size: NA

DNA: TGTGCCAGCAGTTTACGGCCACCCGAGACGGGGAGCGATTCACCCCTCCACTTT
CDR3: CASSLRPPETGSDSPLHF
V: TRBV27
J: TRBJ1-6
D: NA
size: NA

DNA: TGTGCCAGCAGTTATAGACAGGGTCAAGGCTACACCTTC
CDR3: CASSYRQGQGYTF
V: TRBV14
J: TRBJ1-2
D: TRBD1
size: NA

DNA: TGTGCCAGCAGCACAGAGGCGGGAGCCTACAATGAGCAGTTCTTC
CDR3: CASSTEAGAYNEQFF
V: TRBV11-2
J: TRBJ2-1
D: TRBD2
size: NA

DNA: TGTGCCTGGGCTTTGAGCAATCAGCCCCAGCATTTT
CDR3: CAWALSNQPQHF
V: TRBV30
J: TRBJ1-5
D: NA
size: NA

DNA: TGTGCCAGCAGTTCTCTTCTGACAGGGAGCTATGGCTACACCTTC
CDR3: CASSSLLTGSYGYTF
V: TRBV28
J: TRBJ1-2
D: TRBD1
size: NA

DNA: TGTGCCAGCAGCTCCGGGCTGCGGGGCACCGGGGAGCTGTTTTTT
CDR3: CASSSGLRGTGELFF
V: TRBV7-3
J: TRBJ2-2
D: NA
size: NA

DNA: TGTGCCAGTAGTCCCCTGAGGACTAGCGCCGGGGAGCTGTTTTTT
CDR3: CASSPLRTSAGELFF
V: TRBV19
J: TRBJ2-2
D: TRBD2
size: once

DNA: TGTGCCAGCAGCCAAGGGATCGGGGACAGAAACTATGGCTACACCTTC
CDR3: CASSQGIGDRNYGYTF
V: TRBV3-1/TRBV3-2
J: TRBJ1-2
D: TRBD1
size: NA

DNA: TGTGCCTGGAGTTCGGGGTTGGGCAACACCATATATTTT
CDR3: CAWSSGLGNTIYF
V: TRBV30
J: TRBJ1-3
D: NA
size: NA

DNA: TGTGCCAGTAGTTTCTACAGGGGGGGAAACACTGAAGCTTTCTTT
CDR3: CASSFYRGGNTEAFF
V: TRBV19
J: TRBJ1-1
D: TRBD1
size: NA

DNA: TGTGCCAGCAGTTTCGTGGGCGCGGGTTATCAGCCCCAGCATTTT
CDR3: CASSFVGAGYQPQHF
V: TRBV6-2/TRBV6-3
J: TRBJ1-5
D: NA
size: NA

DNA: TGTGCCAGCAAACCCGGGTCCTCCTACAATGAGCAGTTCTTC
CDR3: CASKPGSSYNEQFF
V: TRBV7-6
J: TRBJ2-1
D: NA
size: NA

DNA: TGCGCCAGCAGTGAGTCCGGGACTAGCTCCGGGGAGCTGTTTTTT
CDR3: CASSESGTSSGELFF
V: TRBV10-1
J: TRBJ2-2
D: TRBD2
size: once

DNA: TGTGCCAGCAACCTGCAGGGGGCGGAAAAACTGTTTTTT
CDR3: CASNLQGAEKLFF
V: TRBV7-2
J: TRBJ1-4
D: TRBD1
size: once

DNA: TGTGCCAGCAGTTACTCGATGGGCTCAGGGGATAGCACAGATACGCAGTATTTT
CDR3: CASSYSMGSGDSTDTQYF
V: TRBV6-2/TRBV6-3
J: TRBJ2-3
D: NA
size: NA

DNA: TGTGCCACCAGTGACCCCGGACAGGGGACGGACACCGGGGAGCTGTTTTTT
CDR3: CATSDPGQGTDTGELFF
V: TRBV24-1
J: TRBJ2-2
D: TRBD1
size: once

DNA: TGTGCCAGCAGCTTAGAGGGGCGTCCGGGCTTCTCCTACAATGAGCAGTTCTTC
CDR3: CASSLEGRPGFSYNEQFF
V: TRBV7-9
J: TRBJ2-1
D: NA
size: NA

DNA: TGTGCCAGCAGTTGGGGACAGGCCAATGAGCAGTTCTTC
CDR3: CASSWGQANEQFF
V: TRBV27
J: TRBJ2-1
D: TRBD1
size: NA

DNA: TGTGCCAGCAGGCCCCTCGGGGGGAATGAGCAGTTCTTC
CDR3: CASRPLGGNEQFF
V: TRBV6-5
J: TRBJ2-1
D: TRBD2
size: NA

DNA: TGTGCCAGCATCCCACTAGCCGTCAGGAACACTGAAGCTTTCTTT
CDR3: CASIPLAVRNTEAFF
V: TRBV7-2
J: TRBJ1-1
D: NA
size: NA

DNA: TGTGCCAGCAGTAGCCAGGGTAGGACTGAAGCTTTCTTT
CDR3: CASSSQGRTEAFF
V: TRBV6-5
J: TRBJ1-1
D: NA
size: NA

DNA: TGTGCCAGCAGCCCCTGGACAGGGGAGCGGGGAGAGACCCAGTACTTC
CDR3: CASSPWTGERGETQYF
V: TRBV7-9
J: TRBJ2-5
D: TRBD1
size: NA

DNA: TGTGCCAGCAGTTTATTATTCGGGCTAGCGGGAACAGAGCAGTACTTC
CDR3: CASSLLFGLAGTEQYF
V: TRBV27
J: TRBJ2-7
D: TRBD2
size: NA

DNA: TGTGCCAGCAGCGCCCTAGCGGGAGGGCCGGGTGAGCAGTACTTC
CDR3: CASSALAGGPGEQYF
V: TRBV9
J: TRBJ2-7
D: TRBD2
size: NA

DNA: TGTGCCAGCAGCGTAGAGTTGAGGAATTCACCCCTCCACTTT
CDR3: CASSVELRNSPLHF
V: TRBV9
J: TRBJ1-6
D: NA
size: NA

DNA: TGTGCCAGCTCAAAGGGGGATACGCAGTATTTT
CDR3: CASSKGDTQYF
V: TRBV18
J: TRBJ2-3
D: NA
size: NA

DNA: TGTGCCAGCGTGCCGACCGGGACAGGGTACACAGATACGCAGTATTTT
CDR3: CASVPTGTGYTDTQYF
V: TRBV5-6
J: TRBJ2-3
D: TRBD1
size: NA

DNA: TGCGCCAGCAGCTTGACCGGACAGCCGTCCTACGAGCAGTACTTC
CDR3: CASSLTGQPSYEQYF
V: TRBV5-1
J: TRBJ2-7
D: NA
size: NA

DNA: TGTGCCACCAGCAGAGATCCCCGGGAGACCCAGTACTTC
CDR3: CATSRDPRETQYF
V: TRBV15
J: TRBJ2-5
D: NA
size: NA

DNA: TGTGCCAGCACCGGACTAGCGGGAGGACGCGGGGAGCTGTTTTTT
CDR3: CASTGLAGGRGELFF
V: TRBV27
J: TRBJ2-2
D: TRBD2
size: once